This TCR beta chain was obtained from a study of cytomegalovirus exposure and HLA in healthy donors. Trimming cost V 7 bases and J 4 bases, with 12 bases left between them. Germline CDR1 ENHRY, CDR2 SYGVKD. This CDR3 region has 13 residues. Only in-frame clones appear in the TCRdb table, and some are missing; sequencing was by immunoSEQ multiplex PCR. This sample has a few hundred thousand clones, with approximately 90% found just once. V gene TRBV10-3 combines with J gene TRBJ2-3; TRBD2 might be the D (5 bases). Sequencing was done on a sample of PBMCs. This sequence was found in a woman between 18 and 29 years old in good health and CMV-seronegative. CDR3 in amino acids: CAITAQEADTQYF. CDR3 nucleotide sequence: TGTGCCATCACGGCCCAGGAGGCAGATACGCAGTATTTT.